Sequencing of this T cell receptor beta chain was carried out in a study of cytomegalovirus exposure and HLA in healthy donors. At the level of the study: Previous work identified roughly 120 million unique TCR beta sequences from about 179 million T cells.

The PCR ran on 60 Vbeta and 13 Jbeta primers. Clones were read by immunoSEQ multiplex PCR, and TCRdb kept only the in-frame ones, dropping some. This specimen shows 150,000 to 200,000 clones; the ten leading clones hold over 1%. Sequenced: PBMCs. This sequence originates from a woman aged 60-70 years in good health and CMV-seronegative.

CDR3 protein: CASSLVRRTSTDTQYF. Written as DNA, the CDR3 is TGTGCCAGCAGCTTGGTTCGTCGGACTAGCACAGATACGCAGTATTTT. This chain connects TRBV5-4 to TRBJ2-3; D is perhaps TRBD2 (5 bases). Germline lookup yields CDR1 SGHNT and CDR2 YYREEE (reference sequence). V was trimmed by 0 bases and J by 0 bases, leaving 11 bases between them. CDR3 length equals 16 residues.